These 21 T cell receptor beta chains were sequenced from one sample in a study of blood T cell repertoires in COVID-19. TCRdb's copy holds only in-frame clones and misses some; the assay was immunoSEQ multiplex PCR. The sample includes about 120,000 clones, 60% to 85% of them seen just once. The sequenced material came from peripheral blood. The receptors were gathered from a man in his sixties or seventies with acute or convalescent COVID-19.

The chain is built from TRBV6-5 and TRBJ1-1, with D possibly TRBD1 on 5 matching bases. V lost 6 bases and J 1 base, leaving 15 bases between the germline ends. CDR1 MNHEY and CDR2 SVGAGI come from the germline V gene. The length of the CDR3 is 15 residues. CDR3 sequence reads: CASRKQVLWNTEAFF. For the CDR3, the DNA is TGTGCCAGCAGAAAACAGGTTCTCTGGAACACTGAAGCTTTCTTT.

This rearrangement joins TRBV12-3 or TRBV12-4 to TRBJ1-5; 9 bases are a match to TRBD1. V shed 3 bases and J 6 bases; nucleotides not matched to a gene: 0. This CDR3 has 13 amino acids. CDR3 DNA: TGTGCCAGCAGTTTGGACAGGGGTCAGCCCCAGCATTTT. As protein: CASSLDRGQPQHF.

This clone was seen a handful of times. The J gene is TRBJ2-7, the V gene TRBV28; the D gene is possibly TRBD1 (6 bases). V was shortened by 7 bases and J by 1 base, with 17 bases between the two germline ends. Germline values: CDR1 MDHEN, CDR2 SYDVKM. The CDR3 totals 15 residues. As DNA, the CDR3 is TGTGCCAGCAACTTCCAGGGGTTTAGGTCCTACGAGCAGTACTTC. Amino acids: CASNFQGFRSYEQYF.

The V and J genes are TRBV11-2 and TRBJ1-2, with D possibly matching TRBD1 (5 bases). V gave up 2 bases and J gave up 4 bases, with 11 bases separating them. Germline CDR1 SGHAT, CDR2 FQNNGV. The CDR3 extends over 14 amino acids. CDR3 nucleotide sequence: TGTGCCAGCAGCTTATCGGACGGGGGCTATGGCTACACCTTC. It is translated as CASSLSDGGYGYTF. The whole variable domain, remainder taken from reference TRBV11-2 and TRBJ1-2, is EAGVAQSPRYKIIEKRQSVAFWCNPISGHATLYWYQQILGQGPKLLIQFQNNGVVDDSQLPKDRFSAERLKGVDSTLKIQPAKLEDSAVYLCASSLSDGGYGYTFGSGTRLTVV.

This clone has only a few counts. CDR3 amino acids: CASQGNQPQHF. CDR3 nucleotides: TGTGCCAGCCAGGGCAATCAGCCCCAGCATTTT. J is TRBJ1-5 and V is TRBV19, with D uncertain. CDR1 and CDR2 (germline): LNHDA, SQIVND (reference sequence). V was clipped by 9 bases and J by 2 bases, with 5 bases between them. CDR3 length: 11 amino acids.

The chain uses TRBV4-1 and TRBJ2-3; D possibly corresponds to TRBD1 (6 bases). The CDR3 sequence is 18 residues long. The germline V gene encodes CDR1 MGHRA and CDR2 YSYEKL. The V and J ends lost 1 base and 0 bases respectively, with 17 bases between them. The CDR3 nucleotides read TGCGCCAGCAGCCAAGTTTTACCCCGGACAGCTAGCACAGATACGCAGTATTTT. It encodes CASSQVLPRTASTDTQYF.

The chain employs TRBV18 and TRBJ2-7; D is unresolved. This CDR3 is built from 14 residues. The V end was cut by 3 bases, the J end by 0 bases, with 9 bases between. Per the germline V gene, CDR1 is KGHSH and CDR2 is LQKENI. The CDR3 bases are TGTGCCAGCTCACCCGGAGACCTCTCCTACGAGCAGTACTTC. As protein: CASSPGDLSYEQYF.

The rearrangement uses TRBV2 and TRBJ2-1; 9 nucleotides agree with TRBD2. Germline V gene data show CDR1 as SNHLY and CDR2 as FYNNEI. This CDR3 has 15 amino acids. Trimming cost V 7 bases and J 4 bases; bases outside gene matches: 8. This CDR3 is CASTRTSEKYNEQFF. CDR3 DNA sequence: TGTGCCAGCACGAGGACTAGCGAAAAATACAATGAGCAGTTCTTC.

The V and J genes are TRBV4-1 and TRBJ2-7; TRBD2 is a possible D gene (6 bases). Germline values: CDR1 MGHRA, CDR2 YSYEKL. The CDR3 totals 15 residues. Trimming stripped 2 bases from V and 0 bases from J, with 11 bases between. The CDR3 DNA reads TGCGCCAGCAGCCAAAGGCCCGGGGGCTCCTACGAGCAGTACTTC. This gives the protein CASSQRPGGSYEQYF.

J is TRBJ2-3 and V is TRBV7-2; D is possibly TRBD2 (6 bases). Deletions cut 4 bases from V and 5 bases from J, with 16 bases between. The CDR3 runs 15 residues. Germline V gene data show CDR1 as SGHTA and CDR2 as FQGNSA. CDR3 in DNA: TGTGCCAGCAGCTCATCGGAGGGCGTAGGAGATACGCAGTATTTT. Translating it yields CASSSSEGVGDTQYF.

The chain carries TRBV28 and TRBJ2-3, with D perhaps matching TRBD2 (5 bases). This CDR3 is built from 15 residues. V gave up 4 bases and J gave up 1 base, with 12 bases separating them. Germline CDR1 and CDR2: MDHEN and SYDVKM. The CDR3 DNA follows: TGTGCCAGCAGTTCCCGGGAACGGGGCACAGATACGCAGTATTTT. This encodes CASSSRERGTDTQYF.

The V call is TRBV3-1 (or the pseudogene TRBV3-2), the J call TRBJ1-1; possible D gene TRBD1, 6 bases. Germline-derived CDR1 and CDR2 are LGHDT and YNNKEL (reference sequence). V was trimmed by 4 bases and J by 0 bases, leaving 12 bases between them. The CDR3 is 15 residues long. The DNA for the CDR3 is TGTGCCAGCAGCCGAGGGGCAGGGGTGAACACTGAAGCTTTCTTT. This encodes CASSRGAGVNTEAFF.

The rearrangement uses TRBV4-2 and TRBJ2-7; possible D gene TRBD2, 6 bases. Germline values: CDR1 LGHNA, CDR2 YNFKEQ. This CDR3 is built from 13 residues. Trimming cost V 1 base and J 6 bases, with 10 bases left between them. CDR3 coding DNA: TGTGCCAGCAGCCAAGGCGGGGTGTTCGAGCAGTACTTC. Its protein product is CASSQGGVFEQYF.

This clone has more than one count but fewer than ten. The rearrangement joins TRBV7-9 to TRBJ1-5; 7 bases align to TRBD1. Losses at the gene ends were 4 bases for V and 2 bases for J; bases not matched to a gene: 2. Germline loops: CDR1 SEHNR, CDR2 FQNEAQ (reference sequence). CDR3 length: 14 amino acids. The CDR3 DNA is TGTGCCAGCAGCTCCCAGGGGGGCAATCAGCCCCAGCATTTT. Translating it yields CASSSQGGNQPQHF. Looking up the rest from reference TRBV7-9 and TRBJ1-5 gives the full variable domain: DTGVSQNPRHKITKRGQNVTFRCDPISEHNRLYWYRQTLGQGPEFLTYFQNEAQLEKSRLLSDRFSAERPKGSFSTLEIQRTEQGDSAMYLCASSSQGGNQPQHFGDGTRLSIL.

J is TRBJ2-1 and V is TRBV28; D remains ambiguous. Trimming removed 5 bases at V and 9 bases at J, with 14 bases between. The CDR3 totals 13 residues. In germline, CDR1 is MDHEN, CDR2 SYDVKM. CDR3 in amino acids: CASSPQTSVEQFF. In DNA, the CDR3 is TGTGCCAGCAGTCCACAGACCTCCGTTGAGCAGTTCTTC.

This clone has a handful of counts. This rearrangement joins TRBV7-2 to TRBJ1-1; 8 positions agree with TRBD1. The CDR3 runs to 15 residues. The junction had 6 bases not matched to a gene; V was cut back by 0 bases and J by 6 bases. In germline, CDR1 is SGHTA, CDR2 FQGNSA. CDR3 protein: CASSLATGAGAEAFF. The DNA for the CDR3 is TGTGCCAGCAGCTTAGCGACAGGGGCCGGCGCTGAAGCTTTCTTT.

The chain combines TRBV5-8 with TRBJ2-5; TRBD1 matches 8 bases. Trimming removed 6 bases from V and 5 bases from J; junction bases left unmatched: 9. The CDR3 runs 14 residues. Germline CDR1 and CDR2: SGHTS and YDEGEE. The CDR3 sequence: CASTDTGGYETQYF. CDR3 nucleotide sequence: TGTGCCAGCACCGATACAGGGGGTTACGAGACCCAGTACTTC. The entire variable domain, with the rest obtained from reference TRBV5-8 and TRBJ2-5, is as follows: EAGVTQSPTHLIKTRGQQATLRCSPISGHTSVYWYQQALGLGLQFLLWYDEGEERNRGNFPPRFSGRQFPNYSSELNVNALELEDSALYLCASTDTGGYETQYFGPGTRLLVL.

The rearrangement uses TRBV7-2 and TRBJ1-1; D is perhaps TRBD1 (6 bases). The CDR3 loop spans 14 amino acids. Trimming left V 6 bases short and J 3 bases short, with 14 bases between. Per the germline V gene, CDR1 is SGHTA and CDR2 is FQGNSA. The CDR3 DNA follows: TGTGCCAGCAGTCAACAGGGAGCATACACTGAAGCTTTCTTT. Its protein is CASSQQGAYTEAFF.

The V and J genes are TRBV5-8 and TRBJ2-5, with TRBD1 matching over 8 bases. Unmatched junction bases numbered 4, after V lost 0 bases and J lost 0 bases. The CDR3 is 16 amino acids. Per germline, CDR1 SGHTS and CDR2 YDEGEE. The CDR3 nucleotides read TGTGCCAGCAGCTTGGCCGGGACAGGAGACCAAGAGACCCAGTACTTC. Protein product: CASSLAGTGDQETQYF.

This clone was found once. The gene calls are TRBV30 and TRBJ2-5; D possibly corresponds to TRBD2 (5 bases). CDR1 and CDR2 (germline): GTSNPN, SVGIG (reference sequence). Trimming left V 3 bases short and J 5 bases short, with 16 bases between. CDR3 length: 14 residues. The DNA of the CDR3 is TGTGCCTGGAGAGCCCACACCCCGGGGGAGACCCAGTACTTC. The encoded protein is CAWRAHTPGETQYF.

V is TRBV7-3 and J is TRBJ2-5; D is unresolved. The CDR3 has 12 residues. Trimming took off 4 bases at V and 7 bases at J, with 10 bases between the two ends. Per germline, CDR1 SGHTA and CDR2 FQGTGA. The CDR3 loop is CASSSSLGTQYF. CDR3 nucleotides: TGTGCCAGCAGCTCCTCCCTAGGGACCCAGTACTTC.